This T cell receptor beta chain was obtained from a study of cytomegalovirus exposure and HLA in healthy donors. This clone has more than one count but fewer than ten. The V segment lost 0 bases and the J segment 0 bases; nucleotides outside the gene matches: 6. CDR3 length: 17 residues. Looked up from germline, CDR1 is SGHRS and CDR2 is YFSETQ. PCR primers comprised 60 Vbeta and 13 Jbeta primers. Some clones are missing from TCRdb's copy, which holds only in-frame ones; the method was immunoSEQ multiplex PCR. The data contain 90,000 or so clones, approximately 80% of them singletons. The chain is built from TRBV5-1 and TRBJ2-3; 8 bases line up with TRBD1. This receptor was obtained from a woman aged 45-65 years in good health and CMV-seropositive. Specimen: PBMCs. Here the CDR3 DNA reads TGCGCCAGCAGCTTGGCCGGACAGGGCCTCAGCACAGATACGCAGTATTTT. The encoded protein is CASSLAGQGLSTDTQYF.